The rows below give T cell receptor beta chains drawn from one sample of a study of tumor-infiltrating lymphocytes in localized non-small cell lung cancer. Sequencing was performed with immunoSEQ multiplex PCR; in TCRdb, only in-frame clones are kept and a portion is missing. The sample lists about 12,000 clones; about four fifths were seen once. Sample: lung tumor tissue. The source is a human donor with non-small cell lung cancer. Each CDR3 is given with its conserved first and last residue. D genes are given only for firm matches. Where a row states a size, it is once, few, many or the class of an expanded clone; other rows omit it.

V	J	D	size	DNA	CDR3
TRBV5-5	TRBJ2-7	TRBD2	-	TGTGCCAGCAGCCCTGGGAAACTAGCGGCCAACCCCTACGAGCAGTACTTC	CASSPGKLAANPYEQYF
TRBV25-1	TRBJ2-3	TRBD2	-	TGTGCCAGCGTTAATAGCGGGGGAAGCACAGATACGCAGTATTTT	CASVNSGGSTDTQYF
TRBV2	TRBJ1-4	TRBD1	-	TGTGCCAGCAGGGGGACAGGGTCTGAAAAACTGTTTTTT	CASRGTGSEKLFF
TRBV7-9	TRBJ2-3	TRBD2	-	TGTGCCAGCAGCTTAGGGAACGGACTAGCGGGCAGCACAGATACGCAGTATTTT	CASSLGNGLAGSTDTQYF
TRBV6-5	TRBJ2-7	-	-	TGTGCCAGCACGCGGAGGGGGGGAACCTACGAGCAGTACTTC	CASTRRGGTYEQYF
TRBV7-3	TRBJ2-6	TRBD1	-	TGTGCCAGCAGCAGGGACAGTGCCTCTGGGGCCAACGTCCTGACTTTC	CASSRDSASGANVLTF
TRBV2	TRBJ1-2	-	once	TGTGCCAGCAGTGATCCGGACAGCACAGCTCTCGATGGCTACACCTTC	CASSDPDSTALDGYTF
TRBV5-5	TRBJ2-5	TRBD1	-	TGTGCCAGCAGCGGGACAGACCAAGAGACCCAGTACTTC	CASSGTDQETQYF
TRBV19	TRBJ2-7	-	-	TGTGCCAGTAGACACGACTACGAGCAGTACTTC	CASRHDYEQYF
TRBV4-3	TRBJ1-3	-	few	TGCGCCAGCAGCCCGAAAGGCGGGGGATCCGGAAACACCATATATTTT	CASSPKGGGSGNTIYF
TRBV5-1	TRBJ2-3	-	-	TGCGCCAGCAGCTTGAGCGGCAGACGAACGCCAGATACGCAGTATTTT	CASSLSGRRTPDTQYF
TRBV27	TRBJ2-3	-	-	TGTGCCAGCAGTTTAGGCACAGATACGCAGTATTTT	CASSLGTDTQYF
TRBV19	TRBJ2-7	-	-	TGTGCCAGTAGTATGGCAGGGAGAGCCTACGAGCAGTACTTC	CASSMAGRAYEQYF
TRBV6-5	TRBJ1-1	TRBD1	-	TGTGCCAGCAGTTATCTGACAGGGGGCGACACTGAAGCTTTCTTT	CASSYLTGGDTEAFF
TRBV28	TRBJ2-7	-	-	TGTGCCAGCAGTTCCACAAGCTACGAGCAGTACTTC	CASSSTSYEQYF
TRBV9	TRBJ2-1	TRBD1	-	TGTGCCAGCAGCCGTAGGGGGGACAGGGACTACAATGAGCAGTTCTTC	CASSRRGDRDYNEQFF
TRBV7-9	TRBJ2-5	-	-	TGTGCCAGCAGCTCCGGTACCCAAGAGACCCAGTACTTC	CASSSGTQETQYF
TRBV25-1	TRBJ2-7	TRBD1	once	TGTGCCAGCAGTCCGAGACCGGGACAGGTAGCCTACGAGCAGTACTTC	CASSPRPGQVAYEQYF
TRBV5-1	TRBJ2-3	TRBD2	-	TGCGCCAGCAGCTTGTCCCACCGCGGGAGGCCCGCAGATACGCAGTATTTT	CASSLSHRGRPADTQYF
TRBV30	TRBJ2-5	-	-	TGTGCCTGGAGGGGTATAGAGCGGCAAGAGACCCAGTACTTC	CAWRGIERQETQYF
TRBV2	TRBJ2-3	-	-	TGTGCCAGCAGTGGAATAGCGGACAATACAGATACGCAGTATTTT	CASSGIADNTDTQYF
TRBV7-9	TRBJ2-1	-	-	TGTGCCAGCAGCTTGAGGGGGGGTTTCTTC	CASSLRGGFF
TRBV2	TRBJ1-5	-	-	TGTGCCAGCGGGGGGACAAACGTGGAGCCCCAGCATTTT	CASGGTNVEPQHF
TRBV5-1	TRBJ2-1	TRBD1	-	TGCGCCAGCAGCCCGGACAGGGGGCTTTACAATGAGCAGTTCTTC	CASSPDRGLYNEQFF
TRBV29-1	TRBJ1-1	-	-	TGCAGCGTTGGATTGAGGACTGAAGCTTTCTTT	CSVGLRTEAFF
TRBV4-2	TRBJ2-1	-	-	TGTGCCAGCAGCCAAGGGCCCCGAGCAGCAGAGCAGTTCTTC	CASSQGPRAAEQFF
TRBV5-1	TRBJ2-5	TRBD2	-	TGCGCCAGCAGCTTGGAAACCGCCCTAGCGGGGGAAGAGACCCAGTACTTC	CASSLETALAGEETQYF
TRBV2	TRBJ2-3	-	-	TGTGCCAGCAGTCAAGGGTCAGATACGCAGTATTTT	CASSQGSDTQYF
TRBV10-3	TRBJ1-2	TRBD1	-	TGTGCCATCAGAACTTTAACGGGACAGGGAGGTGGCTACACCTTC	CAIRTLTGQGGGYTF
TRBV6-5	TRBJ2-3	-	-	TGTGCCAGCAGTTACCAGGGGCAGAGCACAGATACGCAGTATTTT	CASSYQGQSTDTQYF